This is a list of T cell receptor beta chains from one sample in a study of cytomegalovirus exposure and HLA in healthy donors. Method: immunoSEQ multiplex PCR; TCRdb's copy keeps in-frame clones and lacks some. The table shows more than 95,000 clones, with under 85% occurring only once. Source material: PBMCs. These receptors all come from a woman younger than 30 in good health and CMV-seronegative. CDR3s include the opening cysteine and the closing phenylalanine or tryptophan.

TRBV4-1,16,CASSHPTSGGYYEQYF
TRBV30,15,CAWSVTGQGNQPQHF
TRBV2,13,CASSEGHTYEQYF
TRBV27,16,CASRVFSGGSNTEAFF
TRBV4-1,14,CASSPGQGADEQYF
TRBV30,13,CAWSGSRNTEAFF
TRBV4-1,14,CASSPGKGQETQYF
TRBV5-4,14,CASSPDRVRTEAFF
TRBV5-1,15,CASSLDGSSSYEQYF
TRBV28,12,CASTNRGKGYTF
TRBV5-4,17,CASRAGLAGVGTDTQYF
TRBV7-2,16,CASSLAIGQGGSEQYF
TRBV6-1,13,CASSESGRSGYTF
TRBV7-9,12,CSSSRETYEQYF
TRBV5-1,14,CASSLDPGVPEQYF
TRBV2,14,CASRRDSLSYGYTF
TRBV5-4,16,CASSQWDRSMNYGYTF